What follows are 27 T cell receptor beta chains derived from one specimen sequenced in a study of cytomegalovirus exposure and HLA in healthy donors. The PCR employed 60 Vbeta primers together with 13 Jbeta primers. Profiling relied on immunoSEQ multiplex PCR, and the TCRdb table lists in-frame clones only, not all of them. This table holds a few hundred thousand clones, 75% found once. The sequenced sample was PBMCs. The receptors derive from a woman under 40 in good health and CMV-seronegative.

The chain couples TRBV7-2 to TRBJ2-3; D not resolved. Germline lookup yields CDR1 SGHTA and CDR2 FQGNSA. The CDR3 contains 13 residues. The V end was cut by 2 bases, the J end by 4 bases, with 7 bases between. Here the CDR3 DNA reads TGTGCCAGCAGCTTAACTCACTCAGATACGCAGTATTTT. Translation: CASSLTHSDTQYF. Full variable domain (outside the CDR3, taken from reference TRBV7-2 and TRBJ2-3): GAGVSQSPSNKVTEKGKDVELRCDPISGHTALYWYRQSLGQGLEFLIYFQGNSAPDKSGLPSDRFSAERTGGSVSTLTIQRTQQEDSAVYLCASSLTHSDTQYFGPGTRLTVL.

This clone was seen a few times. This chain links TRBV7-2 with TRBJ2-5; tentative D call: TRBD2 (5 bases). Deletions cut 2 bases from V and 1 base from J, with 17 bases between. Looked up from germline, CDR1 is SGHTA and CDR2 is FQGNSA. The CDR3 has 17 amino acids. CDR3 in DNA: TGTGCCAGCAGCTTACGAGGCACTAGAAGGGCCCAAGAGACCCAGTACTTC. Amino acids: CASSLRGTRRAQETQYF. Full variable domain (remainder filled in from reference TRBV7-2 and TRBJ2-5): GAGVSQSPSNKVTEKGKDVELRCDPISGHTALYWYRQSLGQGLEFLIYFQGNSAPDKSGLPSDRFSAERTGGSVSTLTIQRTQQEDSAVYLCASSLRGTRRAQETQYFGPGTRLLVL.

This chain uses TRBV19 with TRBJ2-7; 7 positions match TRBD1. CDR3 length equals 15 residues. Germline-derived CDR1 and CDR2 are LNHDA and SQIVND (reference sequence). J lost 2 bases, V lost 2 bases, and 6 bases had no gene match. This CDR3 is CASSIIGGAPYEQYF. CDR3 nucleotide sequence: TGTGCCAGTAGTATAATAGGGGGCGCGCCCTACGAGCAGTACTTC.

The gene calls are TRBV6-1 and TRBJ2-1, with D maybe TRBD1 (6 bases). Trimming pared 5 bases from V and 8 bases from J, leaving 10 bases between. Germline V gene sequence: CDR1 MNHNS, CDR2 SASEGT. CDR3 size: 12 residues. CDR3 sequence reads: CASSRQEDEQFF. CDR3 sequence (DNA): TGTGCCAGCAGTCGACAGGAGGATGAGCAGTTCTTC.

This clone has a handful of counts. This sequence joins TRBV5-4 and TRBJ1-1, with D possibly being TRBD1 (5 bases). The CDR3 length is 14 residues. The V end lost 3 bases, the J end lost 4 bases, and 13 bases lay between the germline ends. Germline V gene lookup returns CDR1 SGHNT and CDR2 YYREEE (reference sequence). Written as DNA, the CDR3 is TGTGCCAGCAGCTGGGGCGGGAGGGTCACTGAAGCTTTCTTT. This sequence encodes CASSWGGRVTEAFF.

The genes are TRBV6-4 and TRBJ1-5; D is possibly TRBD1 (5 bases). Germline lookup yields CDR1 MRHNA and CDR2 SNTAGT. Trimming left V 0 bases short and J 1 base short, with 13 bases between. The CDR3 is made up of 17 amino acids. The CDR3 coding sequence is TGTGCCAGCAGTGACTCGGTGCAGGGATGGAGCAATCAGCCCCAGCATTTT. The encoded protein is CASSDSVQGWSNQPQHF.

The chain recombines TRBV6-5 with TRBJ1-2, with D unresolved. V lost 6 bases and J lost 6, with 14 bases in between. Per germline, CDR1 MNHEY and CDR2 SVGAGI. This CDR3 comprises 13 residues. The CDR3 bases are TGTGCCAGCAGCCCAGCGGCCTCTGATGGCTACACCTTC. This gives the protein CASSPAASDGYTF.

The chain is built from TRBV30 and TRBJ2-3; D ambiguous. The V end was cut by 2 bases, the J end by 5 bases, with 8 bases between. CDR3 length: 12 residues. Per germline, CDR1 GTSNPN and CDR2 SVGIG (reference sequence). CDR3 DNA sequence: TGTGCCTGGAGTCCGCCGGGAGATACGCAGTATTTT. Translated: CAWSPPGDTQYF.

This clone has just one count. This sequence joins TRBV5-1 and TRBJ1-4; TRBD1 aligns across 10 bases. The CDR3 spans 15 residues. The V gene end was trimmed by 2 bases and the J gene end by 4 bases; junction bases not matched to a gene: 2. CDR1 SGHRS and CDR2 YFSETQ come from the germline V gene. CDR3 region: CASSFRTGGNEKLFF. In nucleotides, the CDR3 is TGCGCCAGCAGCTTCCGGACAGGGGGTAATGAAAAACTGTTTTTT.

CDR3 region: CASSYWVGRGETQYF. The CDR3 DNA reads as TGTGCCAGCAGTTACTGGGTGGGAAGGGGGGAGACCCAGTACTTC. The genes are TRBV6-6 and TRBJ2-5; possibly TRBD1 for D (6 bases). V was clipped by 1 base and J by 5 bases, with 14 bases between them. CDR3 length: 15 residues. Germline V gene sequence: CDR1 MNHNY, CDR2 SVGAGI (reference sequence).

The rearrangement links TRBV6-1 to TRBJ1-1; D gene ambiguous. Germline V CDR1 and CDR2: MNHNS, SASEGT. V was clipped by 7 bases and J by 3 bases, with 9 bases between them. The CDR3 length is 12 residues. DNA for the CDR3: TGTGCCAGCAACGCCGGGGACACTGAAGCTTTCTTT. This gives the protein CASNAGDTEAFF.

J is TRBJ2-7 and V is TRBV5-1; D is possibly TRBD2 (6 bases). Trimming took 3 bases from V and 2 from J, leaving 12 bases between them. The CDR3 runs 14 residues. The germline gives CDR1 SGHRS, CDR2 YFSETQ. The CDR3 DNA follows: TGCGCCAGCAGCTCGGAGGGTGTTGCCTACGAGCAGTACTTC. Translating it yields CASSSEGVAYEQYF. Together with reference TRBV5-1 and TRBJ2-7, the CDR3 gives the full variable domain: KAGVTQTPRYLIKTRGQQVTLSCSPISGHRSVSWYQQTPGQGLQFLFEYFSETQRNKGNFPGRFSGRQFSNSRSEMNVSTLELGDSALYLCASSSEGVAYEQYFGPGTRLTVT.

This sequence joins TRBV9 and TRBJ2-1; possibly TRBD2 for D (6 bases). Trimming shortened V by 3 bases and J by 6 bases, and 13 bases separated the two germline ends. Germline V gene data show CDR1 as SGDLS and CDR2 as YYNGEE. The length of the CDR3 is 14 residues. CDR3 in DNA: TGTGCCAGCAGCGCGGGGAGGATCGGCAATGAGCAGTTCTTC. Its protein product is CASSAGRIGNEQFF.

This clone was observed a single time. The chain joins TRBV10-3 to TRBJ1-1, with a tentative D call TRBD1 (5 bases). V was trimmed by 3 bases and J by 5 bases, leaving 13 bases between them. The germline CDR1 and CDR2 sequences are ENHRY and SYGVKD. The CDR3 loop spans 14 amino acids. CDR3 loop: CAISDVGARTEAFF. CDR3 in DNA: TGTGCCATCAGTGATGTAGGGGCGCGGACTGAAGCTTTCTTT.

This clone was seen just once. CDR3 protein: CASSYGLAGGRGTDTQYF. DNA of the CDR3: TGTGCCAGCAGTTATGGACTAGCGGGAGGGCGGGGCACAGATACGCAGTATTTT. The V and J genes are TRBV5-4 and TRBJ2-3, with 15 bases that match TRBD2. Germline V gives CDR1 SGHNT, CDR2 YYREEE (reference sequence). With V trimmed by 5 bases and J by 1 base, 8 bases remained unmatched. The CDR3 runs 18 residues.

The CDR3 region is CSAQFGETQYF. In DNA, the CDR3 is TGCAGTGCCCAGTTTGGAGAGACCCAGTACTTC. V gene TRBV20-1 combines with J gene TRBJ2-5; D uncertain. Trimming shortened V by 6 bases and J by 4 bases, and 9 bases separated the two germline ends. CDR1 and CDR2 (germline): DFQATT, SNEGSKA (reference sequence). The CDR3 has 11 residues.

The genes are TRBV6-1 and TRBJ1-1; 9 bases align to TRBD1. Germline CDR1 and CDR2: MNHNS and SASEGT. The CDR3 is made up of 12 amino acids. V gave up 5 bases and J gave up 8 bases; unmatched junction bases: 3. This chain's CDR3 is CASSSGQGEAFF. DNA of the CDR3: TGTGCCAGCAGTTCAGGACAGGGGGAAGCTTTCTTT.

The rearrangement links TRBV6-1 to TRBJ2-1; D not certain. CDR3 length equals 11 residues. V was shortened by 5 bases and J by 14 bases, with 13 bases between the two germline ends. The germline V gene encodes CDR1 MNHNS and CDR2 SASEGT. The CDR3, as DNA: TGTGCCAGCAGTAACGGTCATGTGAAGTTCTTC. It encodes CASSNGHVKFF.

The chain has TRBV4-1 and TRBJ1-1; the D is unclear. This CDR3 is 14 amino acids long. Germline V gene lookup returns CDR1 MGHRA and CDR2 YSYEKL. With 0 bases removed from V and 1 base from J, the gap between germline ends came to 6 bases. CDR3 sequence reads: CASSQDRRNTEAFF. The CDR3 region has the DNA TGCGCCAGCAGCCAAGATAGGAGGAACACTGAAGCTTTCTTT.

The chain joins TRBV9 to TRBJ2-5; 8 nucleotides align to TRBD1. The J call is uncertain, as TRBJ2-7 better fits the DNA end. Germline assignment: CDR1 SGDLS and CDR2 YYNGEE. This CDR3 has 15 residues. CDR3 nucleotides: TGTGCCAGCAGCGCCGGACAGGGAAAGGCTTACGAGCAGTACTTC. This translates into CASSAGQGKAYEQYF.

J is TRBJ1-1 and V is TRBV30, with TRBD1 as a possible D gene (5 bases). Germline CDR1 reads GTSNPN; CDR2 reads SVGIG (reference sequence). Trimming took off 2 bases at V and 4 bases at J, with 11 bases between the two ends. The CDR3 loop spans 13 amino acids. CDR3 nucleotides: TGTGCCTGGAGTTACCCGGGGGTCACTGAAGCTTTCTTT. Translation: CAWSYPGVTEAFF.

The chain employs TRBV7-3 and TRBJ2-4; maybe TRBD1 (5 bases). Trimming took off 5 bases at V and 5 bases at J, with 16 bases between the two ends. Germline V gives CDR1 SGHTA, CDR2 FQGTGA. The CDR3 runs to 15 residues. CDR3 protein: CASSPRAQGENIQYF. In nucleotides, the CDR3 is TGTGCCAGCAGCCCAAGGGCACAAGGGGAAAACATTCAGTACTTC.

This clone occurred once. The chain combines TRBV27 with TRBJ1-6; possible D gene TRBD1, 5 bases. This CDR3 contains 19 residues. The V end was cut by 0 bases, the J end by 1 base, with 16 bases between. Germline V gene data show CDR1 as MNHEY and CDR2 as SMNVEV (reference sequence). CDR3 protein: CASSLSVPREASYNSPLHF. The CDR3 nucleotides are TGTGCCAGCAGTTTATCGGTCCCCAGGGAGGCATCCTATAATTCACCCCTCCACTTT.

Points on this clone: This specimen includes other DNA sequences encoding the same CDR3. V usage is TRBV30 and J usage is TRBJ1-5, with TRBD1 as a possible D gene (5 bases). CDR1 and CDR2 from the germline V gene are GTSNPN and SVGIG (reference sequence). CDR3 size: 17 residues. V lost 0 bases, J lost 7 bases, and 22 bases lay in between. CDR3: CAWSVTPGGATNQPQHF. The CDR3 DNA reads TGTGCCTGGAGTGTTACCCCAGGTGGGGCCACAAACCAGCCCCAGCATTTT.

The CDR3 DNA follows: TGTGCCAGCAGTCCCGACACCCCGGGAGAGCAGTACTTC. Translating it yields CASSPDTPGEQYF. The chain joins TRBV2 to TRBJ2-7; a weak D match, TRBD2 (5 bases). Germline V gene sequence: CDR1 SNHLY, CDR2 FYNNEI. This CDR3 is built from 13 residues. V shed 5 bases and J shed 7 bases, with 15 bases lying between them. Combining the CDR3 with reference TRBV2 and TRBJ2-7 gives the whole variable domain EPEVTQTPSHQVTQMGQEVILRCVPISNHLYFYWYRQILGQKVEFLVSFYNNEISEKSEIFDDQFSVERPDGSNFTLKIRSTKLEDSAMYFCASSPDTPGEQYFGPGTRLTVT.

Details on this clone: Other nucleotide sequences in the sample specify the same CDR3. The J gene is TRBJ2-1, the V gene TRBV7-6; TRBD2 matches at 7 bases. From germline, CDR1 is SGHVS and CDR2 FNYEAQ. Germline trimming cut 1 base from V and 1 base from J; bases unmatched to any gene: 1. This CDR3 comprises 15 residues. CDR3 DNA sequence: TGTGCCAGCAGCTTAGGCGGGGGATCCTACAATGAGCAGTTCTTC. It specifies CASSLGGGSYNEQFF.

This chain uses TRBV6-5 with TRBJ1-3, with no clear D. The CDR3 runs 14 residues. Trimming left V 5 bases short and J 4 bases short, with 12 bases between. Germline V lookup: CDR1 MNHEY, CDR2 SVGAGI. The DNA for the CDR3 is TGTGCCAGCAGTCCCGGGGTACCAGGAAACACCATATATTTT. It codes for CASSPGVPGNTIYF.